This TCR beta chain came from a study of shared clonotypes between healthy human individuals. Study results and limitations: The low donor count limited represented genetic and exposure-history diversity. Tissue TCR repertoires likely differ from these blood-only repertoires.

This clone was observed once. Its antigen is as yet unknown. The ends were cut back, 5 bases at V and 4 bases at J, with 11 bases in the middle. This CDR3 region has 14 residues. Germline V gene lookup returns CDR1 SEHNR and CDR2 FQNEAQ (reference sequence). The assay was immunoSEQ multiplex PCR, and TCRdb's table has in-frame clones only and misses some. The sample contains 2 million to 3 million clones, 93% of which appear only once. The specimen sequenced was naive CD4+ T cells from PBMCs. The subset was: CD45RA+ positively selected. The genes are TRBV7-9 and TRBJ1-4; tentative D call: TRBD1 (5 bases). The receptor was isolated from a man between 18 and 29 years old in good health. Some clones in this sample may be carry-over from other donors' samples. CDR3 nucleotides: TGTGCCAGCAGCCGGGGGGACGGTAATGAAAAACTGTTTTTT. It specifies CASSRGDGNEKLFF. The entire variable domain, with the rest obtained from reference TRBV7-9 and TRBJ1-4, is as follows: DTGVSQNPRHKITKRGQNVTFRCDPISEHNRLYWYRQTLGQGPEFLTYFQNEAQLEKSRLLSDRFSAERPKGSFSTLEIQRTEQGDSAMYLCASSRGDGNEKLFFGSGTQLSVL.